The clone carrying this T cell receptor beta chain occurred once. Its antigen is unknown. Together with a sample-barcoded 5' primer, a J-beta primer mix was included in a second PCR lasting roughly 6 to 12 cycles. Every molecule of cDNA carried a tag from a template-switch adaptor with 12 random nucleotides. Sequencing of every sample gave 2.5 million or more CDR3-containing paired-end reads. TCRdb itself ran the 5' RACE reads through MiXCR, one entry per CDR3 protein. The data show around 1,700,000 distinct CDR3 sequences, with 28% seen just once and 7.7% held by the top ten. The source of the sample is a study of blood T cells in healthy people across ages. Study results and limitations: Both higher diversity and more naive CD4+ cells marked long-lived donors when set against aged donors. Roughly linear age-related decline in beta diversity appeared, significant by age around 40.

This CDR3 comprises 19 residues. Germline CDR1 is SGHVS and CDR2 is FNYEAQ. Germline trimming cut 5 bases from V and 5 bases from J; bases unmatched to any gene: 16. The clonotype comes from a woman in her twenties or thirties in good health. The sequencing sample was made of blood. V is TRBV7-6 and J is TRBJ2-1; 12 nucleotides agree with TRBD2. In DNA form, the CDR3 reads TGTGCCAGCAGCAAACAGCCGTCGAGTACTAGCGGGAGGCACAATGAGCAGTTCTTC. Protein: CASSKQPSSTSGRHNEQFF.